The present entry profiles one T cell receptor (beta chain) with its context. These data originate in a study of blood T cell repertoires in COVID-19. Study background: Specimens from acute and convalescent COVID-19 originated in the United States, Italy and Spain. T cells, B-cell-depleted T cells, or PBMCs provided the cDNA or gDNA that served as material.

In the original analysis: Reference gene primer amplification gave estimated nucleated cell counts. Generated by immunoSEQ multiplex PCR, the TCRdb table keeps only in-frame clones and is missing some. The V and J calls and clone size are taken from that table; D and trimming were inferred from the DNA. The table lists tens of thousands of clones, 81% of them singletons. V was pared by 4 bases and J by 7 bases, with 10 bases of the junction left unmatched. The CDR3 sequence is 17 residues long. Germline V gene lookup returns CDR1 MGHRA and CDR2 YSYEKL. This sequence joins TRBV4-1 and TRBJ2-7, with 16 nucleotides matching TRBD2. Sequencing used peripheral blood. This TCR was sampled from a woman in her seventies with acute or convalescent COVID-19. CDR3 sequence (DNA): TGCGCCAGCAGCCGTGATGGGACTAGCGGGAGGGCCGGTGAGCAGTACTTC. Translation: CASSRDGTSGRAGEQYF.